This T cell receptor beta chain was sequenced in a study of T cells after yellow fever vaccination (dated by TCRdb to 2018 to 2020). Regarding the study in general: Libraries from fractions with low cell numbers were prepared with the SMART-Seq v4 Ultra Low Input RNA kit. To follow T-cell clones before and after both primary and booster YFV17D yellow fever vaccination, bulk TCR alpha and beta repertoires underwent longitudinal sequencing. Two healthy male donors, one aged 18 to 29 and one aged 30 to 39 years, were included in the cohort. Blood was collected at multiple timepoints before and after primary and secondary immunization, and bulk PBMC replicates and cell subsets were isolated. Study-wide conclusions, independent of this receptor: A small fraction of clonotypes showed up in both the CD4 and CD8 compartments, probably as a result of convergent recombination. The secondary T-cell response was weaker than the primary response but faster, peaking on day 5 instead of day 15. Computational filtering was required because FACS-sorted repertoires could contain abundant contaminating clonotypes from the bulk population. Only two donors were included in the study, so the extent to which the findings can be generalized is limited. Most clones expanded after primary vaccination (around 96% of CD4 and 88% of CD8) were re-detected after the booster, suggesting that broad memory maintenance occurred.

This clonotype showed up just a few times. Its specific antigen is unknown. Base quality data are lacking; no much larger clone is found one base away. In the germline V gene, CDR1 corresponds to ENHRY and CDR2 to SYGVKD. Ends trimmed: V by 4 bases, J by 6 bases; bases unmatched to a gene: 12. The CDR3 measures 15 amino acids from cysteine to phenylalanine. The read is trimmed to its CDR3 DNA, 45 bases read in frame from base 1. Data came from an Illumina NovaSeq 6000. TCR cDNA was made using 5'RACE template switching, a step that added a universal primer site and unique molecular identifiers. cDNA synthesis was primed from both the TCR alpha and TCR beta constant segments. Library amplification involved two PCR steps, and the second step added sample barcodes and sequencing adapters. Sequencing of the libraries was done on either Illumina HiSeq 2500 (2x100 bp) or NovaSeq (2x150 bp). Turning to the authors' computational methods: MIGEC was used to demultiplex reads and collapse the reads into UMI consensus sequences, and MiXCR was used for V(D)J alignment. Vaccine-responding clonotypes were identified with edgeR using replicate PBMC samples, with FDR below 0.01 and a log2 fold change above 5 up to day 15 being required. Bulk clonotypes were assigned CD4 or CD8 identity according to which sequenced CD4 or CD8 repertoire held them at higher abundance. The public reads were run again by TCRdb, first through fastp at Q25 and then through MiXCR, and only productive beta chains were kept. Rows are combined by CDR3 protein, so each entry shows the most common genes and DNA. The V and J calls and clone size are TCRdb's, not the authors'. Recorded for this sample are about 320,000 distinct CDR3 sequences; around an eighth of them occurred a single time. The ten largest account for around 3% of the sample.

The treatment or condition label on this specimen signifies: live attenuated yellow fever vaccine strain. PBMCs were isolated from peripheral blood using a standard Ficoll-Paque protocol. Dynabeads CD4 and CD8 positive selection kits were used to isolate CD4 and CD8 T-cell fractions. RNA was extracted with TriZol from bulk PBMCs, CD4 and CD8 fractions, and dextramer-positive and dextramer-negative fractions. This sample comprised CD4+ T cells sorted from PBMCs, obtained 15 days after the yellow fever booster vaccination. This sequence originates from a man younger than 35 who received the YFV17D yellow fever vaccine. This sequence uses TRBV10-3 and TRBJ2-7; 7 of the junction bases match TRBD1. The DNA sequence is TGTGCCATCAGTGGGGGACAGCTGTTATGGTTCGAGCAGTACTTC. Its protein is CAISGGQLLWFEQYF.